This T cell receptor beta chain was observed in a study of blood T cell repertoires in COVID-19. Trimming removed 4 bases from V and 4 bases from J; junction bases left unmatched: 9. The germline gives CDR1 GTSNPN, CDR2 SVGIG (reference sequence). The CDR3 spans 14 residues. As handled by the study authors: By means of reference gene primer amplification, nucleated cell counts were estimated. Method: immunoSEQ multiplex PCR; TCRdb's copy keeps in-frame clones and lacks some. V and J calls and clone size are as listed in that table; D and trimming were resolved from the DNA. The table records 65,000 to 75,000 clones, about 91% of them present only once.

This chain connects TRBV30 to TRBJ1-2; the match to TRBD1 covers 7 bases. This clonotype was sampled from a human donor with active COVID-19. The donor label of this sample is uncertain. The sequenced material came from peripheral blood. The CDR3 reads CAWINRDRVYGYTF. The CDR3 coding sequence is TGTGCCTGGATCAACCGGGACAGAGTCTATGGCTACACCTTC.